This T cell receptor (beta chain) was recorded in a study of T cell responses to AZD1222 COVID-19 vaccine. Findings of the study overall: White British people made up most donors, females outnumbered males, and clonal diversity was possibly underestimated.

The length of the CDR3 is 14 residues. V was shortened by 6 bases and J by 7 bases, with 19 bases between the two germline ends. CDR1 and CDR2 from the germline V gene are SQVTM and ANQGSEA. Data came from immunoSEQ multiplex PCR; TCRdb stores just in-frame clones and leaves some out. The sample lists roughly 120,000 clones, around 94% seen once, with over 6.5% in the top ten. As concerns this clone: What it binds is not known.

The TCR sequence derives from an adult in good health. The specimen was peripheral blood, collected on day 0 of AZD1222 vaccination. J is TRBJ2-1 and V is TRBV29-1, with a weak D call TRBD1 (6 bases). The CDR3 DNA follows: TGCAGCGTAGAACAGGGTTTTGGTGGGAATGAGCAGTTCTTC. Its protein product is CSVEQGFGGNEQFF.